This T cell receptor beta chain was found in a study of T cells in Graves' hyperthyroidism and ophthalmopathy. The CDR3 loop spans 15 amino acids. Trimming removed 5 bases from V and 1 base from J; junction bases left unmatched: 6. The germline V gene encodes CDR1 DFQATT and CDR2 SNEGSKA (reference sequence). RNA transcripts were the template for amplifying TCR beta CDR3 regions. HTBI primers were the set used in a first-round RT-PCR of the TCR CDR3. TCRdb processed the multiplex PCR reads anew with MiXCR; each CDR3 protein has one entry. The sample lists 250,000 or so distinct CDR3 sequences, about 17% occurring once. This clonotype was seen at least ten times.

The V call is TRBV20-1, the J call TRBJ1-5; TRBD1 aligns across 9 bases. The sequencing sample was made of blood. The receptor comes from a woman in her late teens or twenties with Graves' ophthalmopathy. Here the CDR3 reads CSASRQGGSNQPQHF. CDR3 sequence (DNA): TGCAGTGCTTCCAGACAGGGGGGGAGCAATCAGCCCCAGCATTTT.